These 3 T cell receptor beta chains came from one sample sequenced in a study of low-dose radiotherapy and immunotherapy resistance in tumors. Alpha and beta chains were covered, as first-strand cDNA relied on TRAV- and TRBV-specific primers. The TCRs were subjected to amplification over around 19 PCR cycles employing a constant-region primer in conjunction with a V-primer adapter. Each CDR3 protein is one row after TCRdb ran MiXCR on the reads. The repertoire holds tens of thousands of distinct CDR3 sequences, with 15% to 20% as singletons. Sample time point: before trial treatment. The sequenced sample was PBMCs, obtained before treatment. The receptors were gathered from a male donor with prostate cancer.

This clonotype was detected many times. V gene TRBV12-3 or TRBV12-4 combines with J gene TRBJ2-1; no clear D gene. The CDR3 is 12 amino acids. Trimming stripped 2 bases from V and 6 bases from J, with 5 bases between. CDR3 nucleotide sequence: TGTGCCAGCAGTTTAACTCGCAATGAGCAGTTCTTC. This encodes CASSLTRNEQFF.

V is TRBV2 and J is TRBJ1-6; 8 bases map to TRBD1. The CDR3 is 15 residues long. Germline V lookup: CDR1 SNHLY, CDR2 FYNNEI. The trim removed 3 bases at V and 7 bases at J, leaving 5 bases unmatched. The chain's CDR3 is CASSDQGAQNSPLHF. CDR3 coding DNA: TGTGCCAGCAGTGATCAGGGGGCGCAAAATTCACCCCTCCACTTT.

This clonotype was observed at least ten times. The J gene is TRBJ2-1, the V gene TRBV19; 8 bases are shared with TRBD2. Germline V gene sequence: CDR1 LNHDA, CDR2 SQIVND (reference sequence). Trimming removed 3 bases from V and 9 bases from J; junction bases left unmatched: 10. The CDR3 has 15 residues. CDR3 loop: CASSINRGGLSEQFF. CDR3 nucleotide sequence: TGTGCCAGTAGTATTAATCGGGGGGGCTTGAGTGAGCAGTTCTTC. Based on the CDR3 plus reference TRBV19 and TRBJ2-1, the full variable domain is DGGITQSPKYLFRKEGQNVTLSCEQNLNHDAMYWYRQDPGQGLRLIYYSQIVNDFQKGDIAEGYSVSREKKESFPLTVTSAQKNPTAFYLCASSINRGGLSEQFFGPGTRLTVL.